This T cell receptor beta chain was identified in a study of T cells in Graves' hyperthyroidism and ophthalmopathy. Looked up from germline, CDR1 is SGHRS and CDR2 is YFSETQ. With 0 bases clipped from V and 9 bases from J, the junction kept 7 bases outside the gene matches. CDR3 size: 15 residues. PBMCs were obtained from approximately 10 ml fresh peripheral blood. Amplified regions were TCR beta CDR3 sequences from RNA transcripts. RT-PCR in the first round (using the HTBI primer set) targeted the TCR CDR3. TCRdb recomputed calls from the multiplex PCR reads with MiXCR, one row per CDR3 protein. The sample consists of over 200,000 distinct CDR3 sequences, roughly a sixth of them appearing once.

The V and J genes are TRBV5-1 and TRBJ2-2; TRBD2 matches at 8 bases. Sequencing was done on a sample of blood. The source is a man aged 45-65 years with Graves' hyperthyroidism. CDR3 sequence reads: CASSLASGRVRELFF. Here the CDR3 DNA reads TGCGCCAGCAGCTTGGCCAGCGGGAGAGTAAGGGAGCTGTTTTTT.